This T cell receptor (beta chain) was retrieved from a study of cytomegalovirus exposure and HLA in healthy donors. For the study at large: Among about 200 million T cells, an earlier analysis found around 100 million unique TCR beta sequences.

Every donor was a healthy person donating bone marrow. A few counts support this clone. Its antigen is as yet unknown. Study-wide results and caveats: TCR sequences were mostly rare, though some public TCRs occurred in many donors. Reports state that TCR beta sequences accurately predicted most subjects' HLA-A and HLA-B alleles.

Amplification used 60 Vbeta primers and 13 Jbeta primers. Measured with immunoSEQ multiplex PCR; TCRdb has only the in-frame clones, and not every one. The table has about 110,000 clones, roughly four fifths seen once; the top ten hold more than 1.5%. The clonotype was recovered from a man over 45 in good health and CMV-seronegative. The sequenced material came from PBMCs.

The CDR3 sequence is CASSRVAEAFF. CDR3 sequence (DNA): TGTGCCAGCAGTCGGGTGGCTGAAGCTTTCTTT. This chain joins TRBV6-6 and TRBJ1-1; D uncertain. Germline V gene data show CDR1 as MNHNY and CDR2 as SVGAGI (reference sequence). With 5 bases removed from V and 6 bases from J, the gap between germline ends came to 7 bases. This CDR3 is 11 amino acids long.